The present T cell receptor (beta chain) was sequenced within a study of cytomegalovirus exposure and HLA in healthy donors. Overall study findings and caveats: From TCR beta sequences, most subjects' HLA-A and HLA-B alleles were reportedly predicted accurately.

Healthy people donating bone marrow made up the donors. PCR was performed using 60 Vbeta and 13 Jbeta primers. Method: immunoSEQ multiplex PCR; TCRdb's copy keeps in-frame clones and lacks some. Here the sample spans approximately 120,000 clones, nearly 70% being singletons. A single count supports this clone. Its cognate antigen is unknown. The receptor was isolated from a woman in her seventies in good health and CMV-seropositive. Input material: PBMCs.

As DNA, the CDR3 is TGTGCCAGCAATCCGAGCAGCGGGGGGGGTACTGAGCAGTTCTTC. Its protein is CASNPSSGGGTEQFF. This chain links TRBV6-1 with TRBJ2-1; 10 nucleotides match TRBD2. The germline gives CDR1 MNHNS, CDR2 SASEGT. The junction had 12 bases not matched to a gene; V was cut back by 7 bases and J by 9 bases. The CDR3 runs 15 residues.